This TCR beta chain was identified in a study of shared clonotypes between healthy human individuals. The CDR3 has 15 residues. With V trimmed by 4 bases and J by 4 bases, 9 bases remained unmatched. Germline V gives CDR1 MGHRA, CDR2 YSYEKL. It was CD45RO-negative cells, positively selected for CCR7, that made up naive CD8 cells, with terminally differentiated effector memory CD45RA+ cells excluded. Sorted-subset replicate PCRs used about 190 ng of genomic DNA. This amount corresponded to about 30,000 T cell genomes. Assay: immunoSEQ multiplex PCR; the TCRdb copy retains only in-frame clones and omits some. The sample has over 2 million clones, roughly 95% seen once; the top ten hold 0.9% to 1.4%.

What was sequenced was naive CD8+ T cells sorted from blood. The receptor comes from a young man in good health. The genes are TRBV4-1 and TRBJ1-1; TRBD1 aligns across 7 bases. As DNA, the CDR3 is TGCGCCAGCAGCCCGGAAACAGGGGACAGCACTGAAGCTTTCTTT. Its protein product is CASSPETGDSTEAFF.